Sequencing of this TCR beta chain was carried out in a study of CD8 T cells in ankylosing spondylitis. TCRdb analysed the 5' RACE reads with MiXCR anew, one entry per CDR3 protein. The sample records under 150,000 distinct CDR3 sequences, roughly 8.8% being singletons. A word on this clonotype: Its antigen is not known.

Whole-study findings and limits: From matched ankylosing spondylitis synovial fluid, disease-linked clones were reportedly recovered at significantly enriched levels.

The CDR3 length is 16 residues. V lost 4 bases and J 5 bases, leaving 17 bases between the germline ends. Germline values: CDR1 LGHNA, CDR2 YSLEER. The genes are TRBV4-3 and TRBJ2-2; D perhaps matches TRBD1 (5 bases). The TCR originated in a male donor with ankylosing spondylitis or in good health (not recorded which). Sequenced sample: blood, either unsorted or a sorted T cell fraction (not recorded which). CDR3 residues: CASSRRKQGPTGELFF. The CDR3 DNA reads TGCGCCAGCAGCCGTCGGAAGCAGGGTCCTACCGGGGAGCTGTTTTTT.